This paragraph reports one TCR beta chain. Which antigen it targets is not known. No quality values exist for individual bases; no much larger clone is one base distant. The entry originates in a study of blood T cells in healthy people across ages (dated by TCRdb to 2014 to 2015). For the wider study: Template switching captured roughly one uniquely barcoded TCR beta cDNA molecule per two T cells in model experiments. The study measured age-related changes in TCR beta repertoire diversity using deep sequencing normalized with unique cDNA molecular identifiers. Donors were grouped into four age groups: young (average about 15 years), middle-aged (39), aged (around 60) and long-lived (around 82). To avoid experimental bias, donors of different ages were randomly spread across the sequencing lanes. Using the same blood draw, the study looked at two additional independent replicas of 1 million unique cDNA reads for two donors, one aged 18 to 30 and the other aged 80 or older. What the study reported, not specific to this receptor: Observed TCR beta diversity per million T cells fell roughly linearly with age, and a significant reduction was already apparent by age around 36. The long-lived group showed more naive CD4+ T cells, fewer expanded clones and increased TCR diversity than the aged group, suggesting age selection. Total diversity estimates from one million sequenced T cells were considered lower bounds and underestimates. Because the CMV infection status of the donors was unknown, age-related changes in expanded clonotypes may potentially have been confounded. Observed TCR beta diversity correlated strongly with the percentage of naive T cells measured by flow cytometry. Conclusive comparison of naive and antigen-experienced compartments was prevented by the profiling of bulk unsorted PBMCs.

Systemically healthy Caucasian individuals from Russia, 35 to 40 in total and aged roughly 6 to 100 years, were included as donors. About 9.6 milliliters of peripheral blood were collected from each donor into EDTA-treated Vacutainer tubes. PBMCs were isolated by Ficoll-Paque density-gradient centrifugation, with at least 6 million obtained per sample. Total RNA, at least 5 micrograms per sample, was extracted from PBMCs with Trizol reagent. Naive CD45RAhigh/CD27high T cell percentages were measured by flow cytometry on a PBMC aliquot from every donor. Taken from the germline V gene, the CDR1 and CDR2 loops are MNHEY and SVGAGI. The germline ends are 16 bases apart after V is trimmed by 0 bases and J by 5 bases. The CDR3 spans 16 residues, from the cysteine through the phenylalanine. CDR3 DNA only is kept here, 48 bases in frame from base 1. The library was built by means of 5' RACE. Sequencing instrument: Illumina HiSeq 2500. A second PCR of about 6 to 12 cycles was run with a J-beta primer mix and a sample-barcoded 5' primer. Each TCR beta cDNA molecule received a unique molecular identifier from a template-switch 5' adaptor carrying 12 random nucleotides. Each sample yielded at least 3 million CDR3-containing paired-end reads. All of the RNA was converted into first-strand cDNA using the Mint cDNA synthesis kit, with a TRBC-specific oligonucleotide serving as the primer. Following uracil-DNA glycosylase treatment, all cDNA underwent a first 18-cycle PCR with the universal primers M1SS and BC2_uni_R. The original pipeline was this. For normalization, 1 million high-quality reads were randomly selected from each sample, with every read carrying a distinct molecular identifier. Reads with shared molecular identifiers were discarded instead of being binned into consensus sequences. MiTCR, with a Q25 quality threshold and the strictest error-elimination algorithm, was used for CDR3 identification, clonotype clustering and error correction. Lower-bound total TCR beta diversity was estimated with a nonparametric unseen species model using Euler transformation. The public reads were run again by TCRdb, first through fastp at Q25 and then through MiXCR, and only productive beta chains were kept. All rows with the same CDR3 protein become a single entry with the most common DNA and genes. The V and J calls shown here were made by TCRdb, not taken from the authors' results. The sample profile shows approximately 670,000 distinct CDR3 sequences; 40% to 50% of them were found once. Around 30% of the sample is in the top ten clones.

The rearrangement joined TRBV6-5 to TRBJ1-2, with the D gene not confidently named. The TCR comes from an elderly man in good health. Sequenced material: blood. The bases are TGTGCCAGCAGTTACTCGAGAGGGTCCCTCCTTTATGGCTACACCTTC. Its translation reads: CASSYSRGSLLYGYTF.